The TCR beta chain under discussion was sequenced for a study of blood T cell repertoires in COVID-19. Study context: Samples of COVID-19 (acute and convalescent) were obtained from the United States, Italy and Spain. T cells, B-cell-depleted T cells, or PBMCs provided the cDNA or gDNA that served as material.

Germline lookup yields CDR1 LNHDA and CDR2 SQIVND (reference sequence). This CDR3 has 13 amino acids. The germline V and J ends were trimmed by 5 bases and 1 base, with 8 bases remaining between them. Per the original methods: Quantification of nucleated cells was approximated via reference gene primer amplification. Repertoires were generated with immunoSEQ multiplex PCR, while TCRdb's copy carries only in-frame clones and drops some. V, J and clone size are those of that table, while D and trimming were read from the DNA. The sample contains around 310,000 clones, approximately 89% of which appear only once.

This rearrangement joins TRBV19 to TRBJ2-5, with a tentative D call TRBD2 (6 bases). The sequencing input was peripheral blood. This TCR derives from a woman aged 60-75 years with acute or convalescent COVID-19. CDR3 residues: CASSLGGQETQYF. In DNA form, the CDR3 reads TGTGCCAGTAGTTTGGGAGGCCAAGAGACCCAGTACTTC.